These 14 T cell receptor beta chains originate from one sample sequenced in a study of beta chain features in type 1 diabetes. No antigen has been assigned to these receptors. Study-level results: Within each of all four CD4+ subsets, Type 1 diabetes patients had TCRB CDR3s that were moderately but significantly shorter.

All of the isolated RNA was reverse transcribed, so expressed TCRB transcripts were sequenced. The method was immunoSEQ multiplex PCR; TCRdb's version includes in-frame clones alone and lacks a portion of them. The data contain about 250,000 clones, about a tenth of them seen just once; the ten biggest clones take up approximately 0.015%. The sample comprised naive CD4+ T cells from blood. These receptors all stem from a man aged 25-45 years with type 1 diabetes.

This clone was observed a handful of times. V is TRBV7-6 and J is TRBJ1-1, with D hard to call. The V end was cut by 2 bases, the J end by 1 base, with 5 bases between. The CDR3 is made up of 13 amino acids. CDR1 is SGHVS, CDR2 FNYEAQ, per germline. CDR3: CASSLQENTEAFF. CDR3 nucleotide sequence: TGTGCCAGCAGCTTACAGGAGAACACTGAAGCTTTCTTT.

This clone was counted only a few times. CDR3 loop: CASSVEKQAKGLAFF. The CDR3 DNA reads TGTGCCAGCAGCGTCGAGAAACAGGCAAAGGGACTCGCTTTCTTT. The V and J genes are TRBV5-4 and TRBJ1-1; possible D gene TRBD1, 5 bases. CDR1 and CDR2 from the germline V gene are SGHNT and YYREEE (reference sequence). Trimming shortened V by 4 bases and J by 11 bases, and 24 bases separated the two germline ends. The CDR3 loop spans 15 amino acids.

This clone was found a few times. The chain joins TRBV5-1 to TRBJ2-3, with a possible D match to TRBD2 (5 bases). This CDR3 comprises 14 residues. V lost 0 bases to trimming and J lost 6 bases, with 11 bases between them. Per germline, CDR1 SGHRS and CDR2 YFSETQ. The CDR3 spells CASSLEASWDTQYF. DNA of the CDR3: TGCGCCAGCAGCTTGGAGGCTAGCTGGGATACGCAGTATTTT. Complete variable domain (other parts from reference TRBV5-1 and TRBJ2-3): KAGVTQTPRYLIKTRGQQVTLSCSPISGHRSVSWYQQTPGQGLQFLFEYFSETQRNKGNFPGRFSGRQFSNSRSEMNVSTLELGDSALYLCASSLEASWDTQYFGPGTRLTVL.

In its sample, this clone was seen a few times. This sequence joins TRBV4-2 and TRBJ2-1; TRBD2 might be the D (6 bases). The CDR3 contains 15 residues. Germline V lookup: CDR1 LGHNA, CDR2 YNFKEQ. V was trimmed by 3 bases and J by 15 bases, leaving 24 bases between them. The CDR3 region is CASSQANRIPAGGFF. CDR3 in DNA: TGTGCCAGCAGCCAGGCTAACCGGATCCCAGCGGGCGGGTTCTTC.

This clone has only a few counts. CDR3: CATSSPGQGPYEQYF. The CDR3 coding sequence is TGTGCCACCTCGAGTCCAGGACAGGGCCCCTACGAGCAGTACTTC. The chain has TRBV19 and TRBJ2-7; 8 bases match TRBD1. This CDR3 comprises 15 residues. Germline V gene lookup returns CDR1 LNHDA and CDR2 SQIVND (reference sequence). J was trimmed by 2 bases and V by 10 bases; bases with no gene match: 13.

There are a few counts of this clone. The gene calls are TRBV28 and TRBJ1-5; D not certain. The CDR3 extends over 13 amino acids. Germline CDR1 and CDR2: MDHEN and SYDVKM. V lost 5 bases, J lost 9 bases, and 14 bases lay in between. This chain's CDR3 is CASSNSGRRPQHF. CDR3 DNA: TGTGCCAGCAGTAACAGCGGCCGGCGGCCCCAGCATTTT.

V gene TRBV9 combines with J gene TRBJ1-2, with a possible D match to TRBD1 (5 bases). From germline, CDR1 is SGDLS and CDR2 YYNGEE. The CDR3 is 13 amino acids. Trimming cost V 3 bases and J 7 bases, with 13 bases left between them. CDR3 nucleotide sequence: TGTGCCAGCAGCGAGGGGTCCGCTATTGGCTACACCTTC. Amino acid sequence: CASSEGSAIGYTF.

This clone has just a few counts. The CDR3 DNA reads TGTGCCTGGAGCGGGGTCGATAGCAATCAGCCCCAGCATTTT. Amino acids: CAWSGVDSNQPQHF. The rearrangement uses TRBV30 and TRBJ1-5; D not resolved. The CDR3 has 14 amino acids. In germline, CDR1 is GTSNPN, CDR2 SVGIG (reference sequence). V lost 3 bases to trimming and J lost 0 bases, with 9 bases between them.

The sample holds a few counts of this clone. The chain is built from TRBV28 and TRBJ2-7, with D possibly TRBD2 on 6 matching bases. The germline V gene encodes CDR1 MDHEN and CDR2 SYDVKM. CDR3 length equals 12 residues. V was shortened by 8 bases and J by 3 bases, with 11 bases between the two germline ends. The CDR3 here is CASGGLNYEQYF. The CDR3 DNA reads TGTGCCAGCGGGGGACTGAACTACGAGCAGTACTTC. The entire variable domain, with the rest obtained from reference TRBV28 and TRBJ2-7, is as follows: DVKVTQSSRYLVKRTGEKVFLECVQDMDHENMFWYRQDPGLGLRLIYFSYDVKMKEKGDIPEGYSVSREKKERFSLILESASTNQTSMYLCASGGLNYEQYFGPGTRLTVT.

This clone has a handful of counts. Within the sample, other DNA sequences also encode this same CDR3. V gene TRBV11-2 combines with J gene TRBJ2-7; D might be TRBD1 (6 bases). V lost 0 bases to trimming and J lost 3 bases, with 6 bases between them. Per the germline V gene, CDR1 is SGHAT and CDR2 is FQNNGV. The CDR3 runs to 13 residues. CDR3 DNA: TGTGCCAGCAGCTTAGACAGGGGCTACGAGCAGTACTTC. This encodes CASSLDRGYEQYF.

This clone has more than one count but fewer than ten. This sequence joins TRBV4-1 and TRBJ2-3; TRBD1 aligns across 7 bases. Germline V gene data show CDR1 as MGHRA and CDR2 as YSYEKL. This CDR3 is built from 17 residues. V shed 1 base and J 1 base; nucleotides not matched to a gene: 8. CDR3 nucleotides: TGCGCCAGCAGCCAAGTATCGACAGGGTCTGGCACAGATACGCAGTATTTT. This encodes CASSQVSTGSGTDTQYF.

This clone turned up a few times. The chain employs TRBV2 and TRBJ1-2; 8 bases match TRBD1. The CDR3 runs to 12 residues. Trimming cost V 6 bases and J 6 bases; bases outside gene matches: 3. Germline lookup yields CDR1 SNHLY and CDR2 FYNNEI. The DNA of the CDR3 is TGTGCCAGCAGGAACAGGGGGGATGGCTACACCTTC. Translated, it gives CASRNRGDGYTF.

This clone was picked up a small number of times. V gene TRBV7-2 combines with J gene TRBJ2-1, with 8 bases aligning to TRBD2. The CDR3 sequence is 15 residues long. Germline trimming cut 5 bases from V and 4 bases from J; bases unmatched to any gene: 7. Germline-derived CDR1 and CDR2 are SGHTA and FQGNSA. CDR3 in amino acids: CASSRMGGGYNEQFF. DNA for the CDR3: TGTGCCAGCAGCCGAATGGGCGGGGGGTACAATGAGCAGTTCTTC.

The chain links TRBV18 to TRBJ2-3, with D possibly TRBD2 on 6 matching bases. Germline V gene data show CDR1 as KGHSH and CDR2 as LQKENI. The CDR3 extends over 14 amino acids. V gave up 3 bases and J gave up 2 bases, with 9 bases separating them. CDR3 DNA sequence: TGTGCCAGCTCACCCGGGACTGCCACAGATACGCAGTATTTT. It is translated as CASSPGTATDTQYF.